This T cell receptor beta chain was recorded in a study of T-cell memory formation after mild COVID-19. Overall study results and limits: Some clones that responded were present in memory (sampled pre-infection), which suggests cross-reactive memory joined. Shrinking CD4+ clones resided mostly in CM and EM, and CD8+ ones in EMRA.

V shed 5 bases and J 0 bases; nucleotides not matched to a gene: 4. The CDR3 is made up of 14 amino acids. Germline CDR1 is LGHNT and CDR2 is FRNRAP. Details on this clonotype: Its antigen is undetermined.

TCRdb itself ran the 5' RACE reads through MiXCR, one entry per CDR3 protein. The sample holds about 320,000 distinct CDR3 sequences, 14% seen once. The receptor was isolated from a man aged 18 to 30 who had mild COVID-19 (a few samples of this study predate the infection). Cell type and time point are not known. The chain combines TRBV12-5 with TRBJ2-7, with 7 nucleotides matching TRBD1. Material for sequencing was PBMCs or a T cell subset sorted from them (not recorded which). The CDR3, as DNA: TGTGCTAGTGGTCCCTGGGACAGCTCCTACGAGCAGTACTTC. It yields the protein CASGPWDSSYEQYF.